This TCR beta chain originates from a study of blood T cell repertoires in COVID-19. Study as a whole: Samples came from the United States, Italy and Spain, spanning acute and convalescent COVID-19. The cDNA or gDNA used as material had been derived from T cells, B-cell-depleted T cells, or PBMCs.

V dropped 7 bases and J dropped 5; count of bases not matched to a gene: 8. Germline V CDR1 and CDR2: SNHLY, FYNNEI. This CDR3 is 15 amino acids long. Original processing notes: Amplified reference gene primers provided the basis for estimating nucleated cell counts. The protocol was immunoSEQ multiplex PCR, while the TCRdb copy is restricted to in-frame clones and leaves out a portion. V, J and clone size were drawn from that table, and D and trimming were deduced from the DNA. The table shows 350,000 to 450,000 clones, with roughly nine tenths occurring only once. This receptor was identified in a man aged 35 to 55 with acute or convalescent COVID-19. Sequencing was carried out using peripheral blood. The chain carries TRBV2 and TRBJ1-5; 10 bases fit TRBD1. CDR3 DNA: TGTGCCAGCAAAACGGACAGGGGGTTCGATCAGCCCCAGCATTTT. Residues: CASKTDRGFDQPQHF.